Below are 21 T cell receptor beta chains sequenced from a single sample in a study of cytomegalovirus exposure and HLA in healthy donors. Amplification used 60 Vbeta primers and 13 Jbeta primers. Some clones are missing from TCRdb's copy, which holds only in-frame ones; the method was immunoSEQ multiplex PCR. The sample lists more than 150,000 clones, around 81% occurring once. The sample comprised PBMCs. The receptors were sampled from a woman in her thirties in good health and CMV-seronegative.

The chain recombines TRBV5-6 with TRBJ1-6; no definite D call. The germline V gene encodes CDR1 SGHDT and CDR2 YYEEEE. The length of the CDR3 is 14 residues. With 2 bases removed from V and 5 bases from J, the gap between germline ends came to 8 bases. The CDR3 DNA sequence: TGTGCCAGCAGCTTTTGGCAGAATAATTCACCCCTCCACTTT. Translating gives CASSFWQNNSPLHF.

The rearrangement joins TRBV28 to TRBJ2-2; no clear D gene. CDR3 length: 13 residues. Trimming took off 7 bases at V and 0 bases at J, with 6 bases between the two ends. Per germline, CDR1 MDHEN and CDR2 SYDVKM. CDR3 loop: CASNLPNTGELFF. The CDR3 DNA reads TGTGCCAGCAATCTCCCGAACACCGGGGAGCTGTTTTTT.

The CDR3 spells CASERLPGQGAPRGYTF. Written as DNA, the CDR3 is TGCGCCAGCGAACGCCTACCGGGACAGGGGGCACCTAGGGGCTACACCTTC. This chain uses TRBV5-1 with TRBJ1-2; 12 positions match TRBD1. The CDR3 totals 17 residues. Germline CDR1 is SGHRS and CDR2 is YFSETQ. V shed 7 bases and J 8 bases; nucleotides not matched to a gene: 18.

This clone was counted a single time. This rearrangement joins TRBV7-9 to TRBJ2-5; D is possibly TRBD2 (6 bases). The CDR3 sequence is 14 residues long. V was shortened by 2 bases and J by 5 bases, with 12 bases between the two germline ends. Looked up from germline, CDR1 is SEHNR and CDR2 is FQNEAQ (reference sequence). In DNA form, the CDR3 reads TGTGCCAGCAGCTTACGTAGCGGCCAGGAGACCCAGTACTTC. Amino acid sequence: CASSLRSGQETQYF.

The CDR3 coding sequence is TGTGCCAGCAGTGTACAGGGGGCGGACACCGGGGAGCTGTTTTTT. It yields the protein CASSVQGADTGELFF. This sequence joins TRBV2 and TRBJ2-2, with 9 bases that match TRBD1. V lost 4 bases, J lost 3 bases, and 3 bases stayed unmatched. This CDR3 is 15 amino acids long. Looked up from germline, CDR1 is SNHLY and CDR2 is FYNNEI.

As concerns this clone: The junction departs from the called germline gene at one end, perhaps through a read error. The J gene is TRBJ2-7, the V gene TRBV7-9; 11 nucleotides align to TRBD2. The CDR3 covers 17 residues. Germline lookup yields CDR1 SEHNR and CDR2 FQNEAQ (reference sequence). In nucleotides, the CDR3 is TGTTCCAGCAGCTTAAGGTTCGGTAGCGGGAGGGACTACGAGCAGTACTTC. This codes for CSSSLRFGSGRDYEQYF.

The chain couples TRBV4-1 to TRBJ2-4; D might be TRBD2 (5 bases). Germline V gives CDR1 MGHRA, CDR2 YSYEKL. The V gene lost 1 base and the J gene lost 0 bases, with 19 bases spanning the gap. The CDR3 sequence is 19 residues long. In DNA form, the CDR3 reads TGCGCCAGCAGCCAAGGGGGAGCCCTAGGCGCCATAGCCAAAAACATTCAGTACTTC. Translated, it gives CASSQGGALGAIAKNIQYF.

This clone came up once. The chain employs TRBV27 and TRBJ2-1; 9 nucleotides align to TRBD2. The germline V gene encodes CDR1 MNHEY and CDR2 SMNVEV (reference sequence). Trimming took 2 bases from V and 7 from J; bases not matched to a gene: 9. The CDR3 sequence is 16 residues long. CDR3 DNA: TGTGCCAGCAGTTTAAGCGGGGGGTACTTGGGGAATGAGCAGTTCTTC. Translating gives CASSLSGGYLGNEQFF.

A few counts support this clone. The chain uses TRBV7-3 and TRBJ2-5, with D maybe TRBD2 (7 bases). Germline CDR1 is SGHTA and CDR2 is FQGTGA. Trimming removed 4 bases at V and 5 bases at J, with 17 bases between. The CDR3 totals 15 residues. The CDR3 DNA sequence: TGTGCCAGCAGCTCCACCGGGGGGCCAGGGGAGACCCAGTACTTC. As protein: CASSSTGGPGETQYF.

The chain joins TRBV6-5 to TRBJ2-1; 11 bases fit TRBD2. Germline loops: CDR1 MNHEY, CDR2 SVGAGI. Unmatched junction bases numbered 2, after V lost 0 bases and J lost 7 bases. The CDR3 loop spans 15 amino acids. The DNA for the CDR3 is TGTGCCAGCAGTTACTCCACTAGCGGGAGAAATGAGCAGTTCTTC. Translated, it gives CASSYSTSGRNEQFF.

This chain links TRBV30 with TRBJ2-5; D not certain. Germline V gene data show CDR1 as GTSNPN and CDR2 as SVGIG (reference sequence). This CDR3 is 12 amino acids long. Trimming cost V 4 bases and J 5 bases, with 11 bases left between them. This CDR3 is CAWTRTGETQYF. CDR3 coding DNA: TGTGCCTGGACCCGCACCGGGGAGACCCAGTACTTC.

The rearrangement links TRBV9 to TRBJ2-3, with 9 bases aligning to TRBD2. Germline CDR1 and CDR2: SGDLS and YYNGEE. CDR3 size: 16 residues. Trimming cost V 0 bases and J 2 bases; bases outside gene matches: 4. Here the CDR3 DNA reads TGTGCCAGCAGCGTAGTCCTAGCGGGACCCACAGATACGCAGTATTTT. It translates to CASSVVLAGPTDTQYF.

V usage is TRBV6-6 and J usage is TRBJ1-5; 7 nucleotides align to TRBD1. There are 16 residues in the CDR3. CDR1 is MNHNY, CDR2 SVGAGI, per germline (reference sequence). V dropped 5 bases and J dropped 3; count of bases not matched to a gene: 10. CDR3: CASSVGQEGANQPQHF. DNA for the CDR3: TGTGCCAGCAGTGTAGGACAGGAAGGCGCCAATCAGCCCCAGCATTTT.

This sequence joins TRBV7-6 and TRBJ2-1; D may be TRBD1 (5 bases). The CDR3 has 13 amino acids. Germline lookup yields CDR1 SGHVS and CDR2 FNYEAQ. V lost 2 bases and J 7 bases, leaving 9 bases between the germline ends. DNA for the CDR3: TGTGCCAGCAGCTTATCTAGGGGAAATGAGCAGTTCTTC. Amino acids: CASSLSRGNEQFF.

The chain links TRBV19 to TRBJ2-7; 8 bases line up with TRBD1. CDR1 is LNHDA and CDR2 is SQIVND in the germline V gene (reference sequence). V trimming: 3 bases; J trimming: 7 bases; junction bases outside the gene matches: 8. The CDR3 is made up of 14 amino acids. The chain's CDR3 is CASSIQGAGPEQYF. The CDR3 region has the DNA TGTGCCAGTAGTATCCAGGGGGCAGGTCCAGAGCAGTACTTC.

The V and J genes are TRBV11-2 and TRBJ2-7; D possibly corresponds to TRBD2 (6 bases). This CDR3 is built from 14 residues. Germline CDR1 reads SGHAT; CDR2 reads FQNNGV. The V and J ends lost 4 bases and 3 bases respectively, with 13 bases between them. CDR3 region: CASSSGGSFYEQYF. As DNA, the CDR3 is TGTGCCAGCAGCTCCGGGGGAAGCTTCTACGAGCAGTACTTC.

This chain uses TRBV28 with TRBJ2-1, with TRBD2 matching over 7 bases. The germline V gene has CDR1 MDHEN and CDR2 SYDVKM. With V trimmed by 6 bases and J by 6 bases, 8 bases remained unmatched. This CDR3 has 14 amino acids. Written as DNA, the CDR3 is TGTGCCAGCAGCCCCGGGACTACACCCAATGAGCAGTTCTTC. Protein: CASSPGTTPNEQFF.

CDR3 residues: CASSDAKGREQYF. CDR3 nucleotides: TGTGCCAGCAGCGACGCGAAGGGGCGGGAGCAGTACTTC. This sequence joins TRBV7-9 and TRBJ2-7; maybe TRBD1 (5 bases). Deletions cut 5 bases from V and 7 bases from J, with 15 bases between. CDR1 is SEHNR, CDR2 FQNEAQ, per germline (reference sequence). The CDR3 runs to 13 residues.

This clone occurred once. A read error may account for a junction end that differs from germline. This rearrangement joins TRBV7-9 to TRBJ1-6; TRBD1 matches at 8 bases. The V gene's germline CDR1 is SEHNR and CDR2 FQNEAQ (reference sequence). This CDR3 is 13 amino acids long. The CDR3 DNA reads as TGTTCCAGCCGCGGGACAGGTGATTCACCCCTCCACTTT. Its protein product is CSSRGTGDSPLHF.

This clone was seen a single time. V and J are TRBV4-1 and TRBJ2-7; TRBD1 aligns across 8 bases. CDR1 and CDR2 (germline): MGHRA, YSYEKL. This CDR3 has 16 amino acids. After removal of 1 base from V and 5 bases from J, the junction contained 10 bases not matched to a gene. CDR3 amino acids: CASSQGRQGTRHEQYF. The CDR3 DNA is TGCGCCAGCAGCCAAGGTCGACAGGGGACCCGTCACGAGCAGTACTTC.

The CDR3 bases are TGTGCCAGCAGCGTCCGGGGGGTTTCTCAAGAGACCCAGTACTTC. This codes for CASSVRGVSQETQYF. The rearrangement joins TRBV9 to TRBJ2-5; 7 bases agree with TRBD2. The V segment lost 2 bases and the J segment 2 bases; nucleotides outside the gene matches: 6. The germline gives CDR1 SGDLS, CDR2 YYNGEE. The CDR3 is 15 residues long.